This TCR beta chain was sequenced during a study of T cell repertoires in cytomegalovirus infection. Germline CDR1 is DFQATT and CDR2 is SNEGSKA (reference sequence). V dropped 0 bases and J dropped 12 bases, with 12 bases sitting between them. The length of the CDR3 is 12 residues. This clonotype has a handful of counts. TCRdb re-derived calls from the reads in MiXCR, one entry per CDR3 protein. The sample lists 250,000 or so distinct CDR3 sequences; 10% to 15% were seen once. This clonotype was obtained from a human donor in good health (CMV status not recorded). Some clones in this sample may be carry-over from other donors' samples. Sequencing was carried out using PBMCs. The J gene is TRBJ2-1, the V gene TRBV20-1, with D perhaps being TRBD1 or TRBD2 (5 bases each). CDR3 in DNA: TGCAGTGCTAGAGAGACGGGGCTAGGGCAGTTCTTC. Protein sequence: CSARETGLGQFF.